The rows below give T cell receptor beta chains drawn from one sample of a study of cytomegalovirus exposure and HLA in healthy donors. The repertoire was sequenced with immunoSEQ multiplex PCR; TCRdb's copy has only in-frame clones and lacks some. The sample holds some 65,000 clones, around 80% seen once. What was sequenced was PBMCs. The receptors stem from a girl under 18 in good health and CMV-seropositive. CDR3s include the opening cysteine and the closing phenylalanine or tryptophan. A D gene is named only where the DNA matches it firmly. A clone size is listed for some rows: how often the clone was seen (once, few, many), or a class if it is expanded.

clone_size,d_call,j_call,v_call,cdr3_aa,cdr3_nt
-,-,TRBJ1-6,TRBV5-1,CASSKGLGVSSPLHF,TGCGCCAGCAGCAAGGGACTTGGAGTGAGTTCACCCCTCCACTTT
-,TRBD2,TRBJ2-3,TRBV14,CASSRLAGVGTQYF,TGTGCCAGCAGCCGTTTAGCGGGAGTGGGTACGCAGTATTTT
-,-,TRBJ2-3,TRBV5-1,CASSLEGGTDTQYF,TGCGCCAGCAGCTTGGAGGGGGGCACAGATACGCAGTATTTT
-,TRBD2,TRBJ2-7,TRBV4-2,CASSPSGGYEQYF,TGTGCCAGCAGCCCGAGCGGGGGGTACGAGCAGTACTTC
once,-,TRBJ1-2,TRBV27,CASSPRGLLYGYTF,TGTGCCAGCAGCCCGCGGGGATTACTCTATGGCTACACCTTC
-,TRBD2,TRBJ2-5,TRBV7-8,CASSLGLAGGETQYF,TGTGCCAGCAGCTTAGGACTAGCGGGAGGAGAGACCCAGTACTTC
-,-,TRBJ1-1,TRBV2,CASSAGQSYTEAFF,TGTGCCAGCAGCGCAGGACAGTCATACACTGAAGCTTTCTTT
-,-,TRBJ1-1,TRBV7-9,CSSSFRENTEAFF,TGTTCCAGCAGCTTCAGGGAGAACACTGAAGCTTTCTTT
-,TRBD2,TRBJ2-3,TRBV5-1,CASSLAVSGGVAQYF,TGCGCCAGCAGCTTGGCCGTTTCGGGGGGGGTAGCGCAGTATTTT
-,-,TRBJ2-7,TRBV29-1,CSVGTVSYEQYF,TGCAGCGTTGGCACGGTCTCCTACGAGCAGTACTTC
-,TRBD1,TRBJ1-5,TRBV9,CASSFRDRRDQPQHF,TGTGCCAGCAGCTTCCGGGACAGGCGAGATCAGCCCCAGCATTTT
-,TRBD1,TRBJ2-2,TRBV5-1,CASRAGTGDTGELFF,TGCGCCAGCAGAGCCGGGACAGGGGACACCGGGGAGCTGTTTTTT
-,-,TRBJ1-5,TRBV28,CASRSGNQPQHF,TGTGCCAGCAGGTCAGGTAATCAGCCCCAGCATTTT
-,-,TRBJ2-2,TRBV19,CASSQGFTGELFF,TGTGCCAGTAGTCAGGGGTTCACCGGGGAGCTGTTTTTT
-,TRBD1,TRBJ2-1,TRBV29-1,CSVGSGPGTGAHEQFF,TGCAGCGTTGGCAGCGGTCCAGGGACAGGGGCTCATGAGCAGTTCTTC
-,-,TRBJ1-5,TRBV25-1,CASSAGDNQPQHF,TGTGCCAGCAGTGCAGGGGACAATCAGCCCCAGCATTTT
few,TRBD1,TRBJ2-1,TRBV4-3,CASSLIHWGTGSSYNEQFF,TGCGCCAGCAGCCTAATTCACTGGGGGACAGGTAGCTCCTACAATGAGCAGTTCTTC
-,-,TRBJ1-6,TRBV6-5,CASRLSGPLHF,TGTGCCAGTCGGTTGTCCGGTCCCCTCCACTTT
once,-,TRBJ1-2,TRBV6-6,CASSYGREGTF,TGTGCCAGCAGTTACGGGCGGGAGGGCACCTTC
-,TRBD1,TRBJ1-1,TRBV6-1,CASRRQGGTEAFF,TGTGCCAGCAGACGACAGGGCGGAACTGAAGCTTTCTTT
-,TRBD1,TRBJ1-5,TRBV25-1,CASSGLGTASNQPQHF,TGTGCCAGCAGTGGTCTCGGGACAGCTAGCAATCAGCCCCAGCATTTT
-,TRBD2,TRBJ2-3,TRBV5-1,CASSLAVGTDTQYF,TGCGCCAGCAGCCTAGCGGTCGGCACAGATACGCAGTATTTT
-,-,TRBJ2-7,TRBV21-1,CASSPCSVAYEQYF,TGTGCCAGCAGCCCCTGCTCAGTCGCCTACGAGCAGTACTTC
-,TRBD1,TRBJ1-1,TRBV2,CASFGTENTEAFF,TGTGCCAGCTTCGGGACAGAGAACACTGAAGCTTTCTTT
-,-,TRBJ1-2,TRBV4-1,CASSQEGTGYYGYTF,TGCGCCAGCAGCCAAGAAGGAACAGGGTACTATGGCTACACCTTC
-,-,TRBJ1-2,TRBV5-1,CASSSLGGAYGYTF,TGCGCCAGCAGCTCATTGGGGGGGGCCTATGGCTACACCTTC
-,-,TRBJ2-1,TRBV5-1,CASSLRVDSTYNEQFF,TGCGCCAGCAGCTTGAGGGTCGACAGCACCTACAATGAGCAGTTCTTC
once,-,TRBJ1-2,TRBV5-6,CASSGGGYGYTF,TGTGCCAGCAGCGGGGGAGGCTATGGCTACACCTTC
-,-,TRBJ2-2,TRBV9,CASTFSNTGELFF,TGTGCCAGCACCTTTAGTAACACCGGGGAGCTGTTTTTT
-,-,TRBJ2-1,TRBV7-9,CASSLGLNEQFF,TGTGCCAGCAGCTTGGGACTCAATGAGCAGTTCTTC
once,TRBD1,TRBJ2-2,TRBV5-4,CASSSPGQGATGELFF,TGTGCCAGCAGCTCCCCGGGACAGGGGGCCACCGGGGAGCTGTTTTTT
-,-,TRBJ2-7,TRBV7-2,CATCPGSSYEQYF,TGTGCCACCTGCCCGGGGAGCTCCTACGAGCAGTACTTC
once,TRBD1,TRBJ2-7,TRBV10-2,CASSGPGQVDYEQYF,TGCGCCAGCAGTGGTCCGGGACAGGTGGACTACGAGCAGTACTTC
-,TRBD1,TRBJ2-7,TRBV18,CASSPDRGNYEQYF,TGTGCCAGCTCACCGGACAGGGGAAACTACGAGCAGTACTTC
few,TRBD1,TRBJ1-2,TRBV29-1,CSVDRSGQGGYTF,TGCAGCGTTGACCGATCGGGACAGGGAGGCTACACCTTC
-,-,TRBJ2-1,TRBV6-4,CASSARSLRSSYNEQFF,TGTGCCAGCAGTGCGAGGAGTCTCCGGAGCTCCTACAATGAGCAGTTCTTC